These T cell receptor beta chains were read from a single sample in a study of vaccination and CD4 T cells after COVID-19. Which antigens these TCRs recognize remains unknown. TCRdb called the PCR reads again in MiXCR, with one record for every CDR3 protein. The sample lists about 14,000 distinct CDR3 sequences, 63% occurring once. Material for sequencing was CD4+ T cells from blood, cultured in vitro. These receptors came from a human donor who had recovered from COVID-19. The CDR3 runs from the conserved cysteine through the conserved F or W. Fields, in order: V gene, D gene, J gene, clone size, CDR3 DNA, CDR3 protein. D genes are given only for firm matches. Expanded clones get a size class; other rows say once, few or many, or leave the size out.

V gene: TRBV20-1; D gene: -; J gene: TRBJ1-5; clone size: -; CDR3 DNA: TGCAGTGCTAGTTTTCTATCGGGGAGGTCCAATCAGCCCCAGCATTTT; CDR3 protein: CSASFLSGRSNQPQHF
V gene: TRBV2; D gene: -; J gene: TRBJ1-2; clone size: -; CDR3 DNA: TGTGCCAGCAGTGATGTGCGGCTTCTGACAGCCTACTATGGCTACACCTTC; CDR3 protein: CASSDVRLLTAYYGYTF
V gene: TRBV6-1; D gene: -; J gene: TRBJ1-2; clone size: large; CDR3 DNA: TGTGCCAGCAGTAGTAGTCTTGGGGGGCTTGAGGGCTACACCTTC; CDR3 protein: CASSSSLGGLEGYTF
V gene: TRBV20-1; D gene: TRBD1; J gene: TRBJ1-2; clone size: -; CDR3 DNA: TGCAGTGCTAGAGATCAGGGGGGGACAAGGGGCTATGGCTACACCTTC; CDR3 protein: CSARDQGGTRGYGYTF
V gene: TRBV6-5; D gene: -; J gene: TRBJ1-2; clone size: -; CDR3 DNA: TGTGCCAGCAGTTACGAAACAGACCGAGGCTACACCTTC; CDR3 protein: CASSYETDRGYTF
V gene: TRBV20-1; D gene: -; J gene: TRBJ1-5; clone size: -; CDR3 DNA: TGCAGTGCTCAGGCCGGGACACAGGATCAGCCCCAGCATTTT; CDR3 protein: CSAQAGTQDQPQHF
V gene: TRBV6-1; D gene: -; J gene: TRBJ2-5; clone size: once; CDR3 DNA: TGTGCCAGCAGAGAATTGACGGGACCCCAAGAGACCCAGTACTTC; CDR3 protein: CASRELTGPQETQYF
V gene: TRBV24-1; D gene: TRBD1; J gene: TRBJ1-5; clone size: few; CDR3 DNA: TGTGCCACCAGTGACAAGGACAGGGGGAGCAATCAGCCCCAGCATTTT; CDR3 protein: CATSDKDRGSNQPQHF
V gene: TRBV24-1; D gene: -; J gene: TRBJ1-5; clone size: -; CDR3 DNA: TGTGCCACCAGTGGACCCAGCAATCAGCCCCAGCATTTT; CDR3 protein: CATSGPSNQPQHF
V gene: TRBV10-3; D gene: TRBD1; J gene: TRBJ1-1; clone size: -; CDR3 DNA: TGTGCCATCAGTGCCGGGACAGGGGAAGAAGCTTTCTTT; CDR3 protein: CAISAGTGEEAFF
V gene: TRBV5-1; D gene: TRBD1; J gene: TRBJ1-1; clone size: once; CDR3 DNA: TGCGCCAGCAGCTCGGGGACAGGGGCGCATGAAGCTTTCTTT; CDR3 protein: CASSSGTGAHEAFF
V gene: TRBV6-5; D gene: TRBD1; J gene: TRBJ1-5; clone size: -; CDR3 DNA: TGTGCCAGCAGTTACGGACAGGGCAATCAGCCCCAGCATTTT; CDR3 protein: CASSYGQGNQPQHF
V gene: TRBV20-1; D gene: -; J gene: TRBJ2-3; clone size: -; CDR3 DNA: TGCAGTGCTCCCGAGACCGGGACTCGTCCAGATACGCAGTATTTT; CDR3 protein: CSAPETGTRPDTQYF
V gene: TRBV6-1; D gene: -; J gene: TRBJ2-5; clone size: once; CDR3 DNA: TGTGCCAGCACCCGAGGAGGGGCAGAGACCCAGTACTTC; CDR3 protein: CASTRGGAETQYF
V gene: TRBV20-1; D gene: TRBD1; J gene: TRBJ1-1; clone size: -; CDR3 DNA: TGCAGTGCTCCGGACAGGGCGACTGAAGCTTTCTTT; CDR3 protein: CSAPDRATEAFF
V gene: TRBV20-1; D gene: TRBD1; J gene: TRBJ1-3; clone size: few; CDR3 DNA: TGCAGTGCTAGTGACAGGGGGAACACCATATATTTT; CDR3 protein: CSASDRGNTIYF
V gene: TRBV24-1; D gene: TRBD1; J gene: TRBJ2-1; clone size: few; CDR3 DNA: TGTGCCACCAGAGAGACAGGGGGCGAATACAATGAGCAGTTCTTC; CDR3 protein: CATRETGGEYNEQFF
V gene: TRBV19; D gene: TRBD1; J gene: TRBJ1-6; clone size: -; CDR3 DNA: TGTGCCAGTAGTGGACAGGGTGATTCACCCCTCCACTTT; CDR3 protein: CASSGQGDSPLHF
V gene: TRBV5-1; D gene: -; J gene: TRBJ2-7; clone size: -; CDR3 DNA: TGCGCCAGCAGCTTGGAAGTCCCGGCATACGAGCAGTACTTC; CDR3 protein: CASSLEVPAYEQYF
V gene: TRBV6-2/TRBV6-3; D gene: -; J gene: TRBJ2-2; clone size: -; CDR3 DNA: TGTGCCAGCAGTTACTCGTATGCCGGCCAGGGGGAGCTGTTTTTT; CDR3 protein: CASSYSYAGQGELFF
V gene: TRBV20-1; D gene: -; J gene: TRBJ2-3; clone size: -; CDR3 DNA: TGCAGTGCTGATAGTATGACAGATACGCAGTATTTT; CDR3 protein: CSADSMTDTQYF
V gene: TRBV10-3; D gene: TRBD2; J gene: TRBJ2-7; clone size: -; CDR3 DNA: TGTGCCATCACCGGGAGGGCCGCAGGCGAGCAGTACTTC; CDR3 protein: CAITGRAAGEQYF
V gene: TRBV6-5; D gene: -; J gene: TRBJ1-1; clone size: -; CDR3 DNA: TGTGCCAGCAGTTACTCTGGCAGTTCGAACACTGAAGCTTTCTTT; CDR3 protein: CASSYSGSSNTEAFF
V gene: TRBV11-2; D gene: -; J gene: TRBJ1-1; clone size: -; CDR3 DNA: TGTGCCAGCAGCCCACAAGTGAACACTGAAGCTTTCTTT; CDR3 protein: CASSPQVNTEAFF
V gene: TRBV19; D gene: TRBD2; J gene: TRBJ2-5; clone size: -; CDR3 DNA: TGTGCCAGTAGCAAAGGACTAGCGGGAGCGGGGCCCCAAGAGACCCAGTACTTC; CDR3 protein: CASSKGLAGAGPQETQYF
V gene: TRBV25-1; D gene: -; J gene: TRBJ2-5; clone size: -; CDR3 DNA: TGTGCCAGCAAGCCTACAACACAAGAGACCCAGTACTTC; CDR3 protein: CASKPTTQETQYF
V gene: TRBV7-9; D gene: TRBD1; J gene: TRBJ1-3; clone size: -; CDR3 DNA: TGTGCCAGCAGCTTCGGGACAGGGGGAAACACCATATATTTT; CDR3 protein: CASSFGTGGNTIYF
V gene: TRBV12-3/TRBV12-4; D gene: -; J gene: TRBJ2-2; clone size: -; CDR3 DNA: TGTGCCAGCAGTTTAAGAGGGACTGCGAACACCGGGGAGCTGTTTTTT; CDR3 protein: CASSLRGTANTGELFF
V gene: TRBV6-5; D gene: TRBD1; J gene: TRBJ1-6; clone size: -; CDR3 DNA: TGTGCCAGCAGTTACTCGATGGGGACAGGGGGCCAATCACCCCTCCACTTT; CDR3 protein: CASSYSMGTGGQSPLHF
V gene: TRBV5-1; D gene: -; J gene: TRBJ2-1; clone size: -; CDR3 DNA: TGCGCCAGCAGCTTGGTCGCGAGCTTCAATGAGCAGTTCTTC; CDR3 protein: CASSLVASFNEQFF
V gene: TRBV4-3; D gene: -; J gene: TRBJ2-2; clone size: -; CDR3 DNA: TGCGCCAGCAGCGCGGGAGGACAGGGCACCGGGGAGCTGTTTTTT; CDR3 protein: CASSAGGQGTGELFF
V gene: TRBV20-1; D gene: -; J gene: TRBJ1-2; clone size: -; CDR3 DNA: TGCAGTGCTAGAGCCGAGGTTTGGGACCTCGTGGGGGGCTACACCTTC; CDR3 protein: CSARAEVWDLVGGYTF
V gene: TRBV7-9; D gene: -; J gene: TRBJ1-1; clone size: -; CDR3 DNA: TGTGCCAGCAGCTTCAGTGTAGGGATGAACACTGAAGCTTTCTTT; CDR3 protein: CASSFSVGMNTEAFF
V gene: TRBV12-3/TRBV12-4; D gene: -; J gene: TRBJ1-1; clone size: -; CDR3 DNA: TGTGCCAGCAGTTCTCTCGGCCGGGGGAACACTGAAGCTTTCTTT; CDR3 protein: CASSSLGRGNTEAFF
V gene: TRBV6-1; D gene: -; J gene: TRBJ2-7; clone size: -; CDR3 DNA: TGTGCCAGCAGTGGTCCCGCGTCCTACGAGCAGTACTTC; CDR3 protein: CASSGPASYEQYF
V gene: TRBV12-3/TRBV12-4; D gene: -; J gene: TRBJ1-3; clone size: few; CDR3 DNA: TGTGCCAGCAGTTCTAGACGAAACACCATATATTTT; CDR3 protein: CASSSRRNTIYF
V gene: TRBV20-1; D gene: TRBD2; J gene: TRBJ2-3; clone size: -; CDR3 DNA: TGCAGTGCTTCTCCGATTCTAGCGGGAGAACAGGATACGCAGTATTTT; CDR3 protein: CSASPILAGEQDTQYF
V gene: TRBV15; D gene: -; J gene: TRBJ2-7; clone size: few; CDR3 DNA: TGTGCCACCAGCACCCTCGGCCAGGCAACCTACGAGCAGTACTTC; CDR3 protein: CATSTLGQATYEQYF
V gene: TRBV7-2; D gene: TRBD2; J gene: TRBJ2-7; clone size: -; CDR3 DNA: TGTGCCAGCAGCTTAATTCCGCAGCGGGAGTCAGCCTACGAGCAGTACTTC; CDR3 protein: CASSLIPQRESAYEQYF
V gene: TRBV20-1; D gene: -; J gene: TRBJ1-1; clone size: -; CDR3 DNA: TGCAGTGCTACCTTAACAAAACACAGGGACACTGAAGCTTTCTTT; CDR3 protein: CSATLTKHRDTEAFF
V gene: TRBV3-1; D gene: TRBD1; J gene: TRBJ2-7; clone size: -; CDR3 DNA: TGTGCCAGCAGCCAAGGGACAGGGACTTCCTACGAGCAGTACTTC; CDR3 protein: CASSQGTGTSYEQYF
V gene: TRBV30; D gene: TRBD1; J gene: TRBJ1-2; clone size: -; CDR3 DNA: TGTGCCTGGGGTATAGCCGGGACAGGGGGCGGCTACACCTTC; CDR3 protein: CAWGIAGTGGGYTF
V gene: TRBV20-1; D gene: TRBD2; J gene: TRBJ2-5; clone size: -; CDR3 DNA: TGCAGTGCCCATAATAGCGGGAGGGCCTGGGGTAGCCAAGAGACCCAGTACTTC; CDR3 protein: CSAHNSGRAWGSQETQYF
V gene: TRBV18; D gene: -; J gene: TRBJ1-5; clone size: few; CDR3 DNA: TGTGCCAGCTCACCCTGGGGGGAGCCCCAGCATTTT; CDR3 protein: CASSPWGEPQHF
V gene: TRBV28; D gene: -; J gene: TRBJ2-4; clone size: -; CDR3 DNA: TGTGCCAGCTTGGACGGTTCGTTAGCCAAAAACATTCAGTACTTC; CDR3 protein: CASLDGSLAKNIQYF
V gene: TRBV12-3/TRBV12-4; D gene: -; J gene: TRBJ1-2; clone size: -; CDR3 DNA: TGTGCCAGCAGTTTAGGACAGTCCTATGGCTACACCTTC; CDR3 protein: CASSLGQSYGYTF
V gene: TRBV5-1; D gene: TRBD1; J gene: TRBJ1-1; clone size: -; CDR3 DNA: TGCGCCAGCAGCTTGGCCGTAGGACAGGGGGACCAAGCTTTCTTT; CDR3 protein: CASSLAVGQGDQAFF